A selection of T cell receptor beta chains follows, all from one sample in a study of blood T cell repertoires in COVID-19. The assay was immunoSEQ multiplex PCR, and TCRdb's table has in-frame clones only and misses some. This table holds about 62,000 clones, approximately 82% found once. The sequenced sample was peripheral blood. Receptors originate from a human donor in a cohort sampled during active COVID-19. The CDR3 runs from the conserved cysteine through the conserved F or W. The D gene is left open where the match is weak. The size of a clone is reported for some rows only, either as once, few or many, or as a class for expanded clones.

abundance: -
j_gene: TRBJ1-5
d_gene: -
v_gene: TRBV3-1/TRBV3-2
CDR3aa: CASSQDSRNQPQHF
CDR3nt: TGTGCCAGCAGCCAAGATTCCCGTAATCAGCCCCAGCATTTT

abundance: -
j_gene: TRBJ2-5
d_gene: -
v_gene: TRBV13
CDR3aa: CASSLALQVTETQYF
CDR3nt: TGTGCCAGCAGCTTAGCCTTACAGGTTACGGAGACCCAGTACTTC

abundance: few
j_gene: TRBJ2-3
d_gene: TRBD2
v_gene: TRBV11-2
CDR3aa: CASTRTSSRQYF
CDR3nt: TGTGCCAGCACCCGGACTAGCTCACGGCAGTATTTT

abundance: -
j_gene: TRBJ2-3
d_gene: TRBD2
v_gene: TRBV7-3
CDR3aa: CASSSNGGTSGSTDTQYF
CDR3nt: TGTGCCAGCAGTTCCAACGGGGGGACTAGCGGGAGCACAGATACGCAGTATTTT

abundance: few
j_gene: TRBJ1-2
d_gene: TRBD1
v_gene: TRBV3-1/TRBV3-2
CDR3aa: CASSLRTGDYGYTF
CDR3nt: TGTGCCAGCAGCCTGCGGACAGGGGACTATGGCTACACCTTC

abundance: many
j_gene: TRBJ1-3
d_gene: TRBD1
v_gene: TRBV10-3
CDR3aa: CASTSRDRSSGNTIYF
CDR3nt: TGTGCCTCGACTTCAAGGGACAGGAGCTCTGGAAACACCATATATTTT

abundance: once
j_gene: TRBJ1-2
d_gene: -
v_gene: TRBV7-9
CDR3aa: CASSLSGYYGYTF
CDR3nt: TGTGCCAGCAGCTTATCGGGTTACTATGGCTACACCTTC

abundance: -
j_gene: TRBJ2-5
d_gene: -
v_gene: TRBV7-8
CDR3aa: CASSFGRGLAFRETQYF
CDR3nt: TGTGCCAGCAGCTTCGGGAGAGGGCTAGCTTTTAGGGAGACCCAGTACTTC

abundance: -
j_gene: TRBJ2-2
d_gene: TRBD2
v_gene: TRBV4-1
CDR3aa: CASSQTGGSGELFF
CDR3nt: TGCGCCAGCAGCCAAACCGGGGGGTCCGGGGAGCTGTTTTTT

abundance: once
j_gene: TRBJ2-3
d_gene: TRBD2
v_gene: TRBV20-1
CDR3aa: CSASPLAGGTDTQYF
CDR3nt: TGCAGTGCTAGTCCCCTCGCGGGGGGCACAGATACGCAGTATTTT

abundance: -
j_gene: TRBJ2-1
d_gene: TRBD2
v_gene: TRBV29-1
CDR3aa: CSVAERDLYNEQFF
CDR3nt: TGCAGCGTTGCAGAGCGGGATCTATACAATGAGCAGTTCTTC

abundance: -
j_gene: TRBJ2-2
d_gene: TRBD2
v_gene: TRBV4-1
CDR3aa: CASSRSGLADTGELFF
CDR3nt: TGCGCCAGCAGTCGTTCGGGACTAGCCGACACCGGGGAGCTGTTTTTT

abundance: -
j_gene: TRBJ2-4
d_gene: -
v_gene: TRBV29-1
CDR3aa: CSVGATFGQKNIQYF
CDR3nt: TGCAGCGTGGGGGCGACGTTTGGGCAAAAGAACATTCAGTACTTC

abundance: -
j_gene: TRBJ2-3
d_gene: TRBD1
v_gene: TRBV7-3
CDR3aa: CASSLDRDGDTQYF
CDR3nt: TGTGCCAGCAGCTTAGACAGGGACGGAGATACGCAGTATTTT

abundance: -
j_gene: TRBJ2-1
d_gene: TRBD2
v_gene: TRBV11-2
CDR3aa: CASSLGSAGGPQFF
CDR3nt: TGTGCCAGCAGCTTAGGCTCAGCGGGGGGGCCCCAGTTCTTC

abundance: -
j_gene: TRBJ2-7
d_gene: -
v_gene: TRBV5-1
CDR3aa: CASSLEGRGGYEQYF
CDR3nt: TGCGCCAGCAGCTTGGAGGGCCGGGGAGGATACGAGCAGTACTTC